These T cell receptor beta chains were read from a single sample in a study of shared clonotypes between healthy human individuals. The assay was immunoSEQ multiplex PCR, and TCRdb's table has in-frame clones only and misses some. The data show about 2.3 million clones, just under 95% seen once. What was sequenced was naive CD4+ T cells from PBMCs. Source of these receptors: a man between 18 and 35 years old in good health. Some clones in this sample may be carry-over from other donors' samples. Each CDR3 is given with its conserved first and last residue. Only some rows state a clone size, as once, few, many or a class for expanded clones.

v_gene	len	j_gene	abundance	CDR3aa
TRBV19	16	TRBJ1-2	-	CASSVTGTGPNYGYTF
TRBV7-9	14	TRBJ2-5	-	CASSFGTVQETQYF
TRBV4-1	15	TRBJ2-5	-	CASSQGGLAAETQYF
TRBV18	16	TRBJ2-4	-	CASSPLPPGTKNIQYF
TRBV27	11	TRBJ2-5	-	CASSSSGTQYF
TRBV5-1	14	TRBJ2-3	-	CASSLSRSTDTQYF
TRBV7-2	13	TRBJ1-4	-	CASAGWVGEKLFF
TRBV7-2	12	TRBJ2-1	-	CASSLEGFEQFF
TRBV9	16	TRBJ2-3	-	CASSVEIQGGRDTQYF
TRBV18	14	TRBJ1-1	-	CASSLGTGRTEAFF
TRBV5-1	17	TRBJ2-2	-	CASSLADWPSYTGELFF
TRBV28	16	TRBJ2-7	-	CASSYWTGTKRDEQYF
TRBV11-2	15	TRBJ2-5	-	CASSLDLARQETQYF
TRBV14	11	TRBJ1-1	-	CASSQEGLAFF
TRBV11-2	14	TRBJ1-1	-	CASSLTRTYTEAFF
TRBV4-2	17	TRBJ2-2	-	CASSQVGTSGRAGELFF
TRBV5-1	16	TRBJ2-2	-	CASSLVAGAHTGELFF
TRBV28	16	TRBJ1-5	-	CASSLWGTGSNQPQHF
TRBV11-2	14	TRBJ2-7	-	CASKTDLSSYEQYF
TRBV2	12	TRBJ2-1	-	CATRPLYNEQFF
TRBV5-1	15	TRBJ2-1	-	CASGTGTSGNNEQFF
TRBV4-3	17	TRBJ2-7	-	CASSRKAGTSESYEQYF
TRBV13	13	TRBJ2-5	-	CASSPAGRETQYF
TRBV9	14	TRBJ2-6	-	CASSALVGANVLTF
TRBV2	13	TRBJ1-2	few	CASSDGQLYGYTF
TRBV5-6	13	TRBJ1-1	-	CASSIYRGTEAFF
TRBV7-9	15	TRBJ2-6	-	CASRSKGSGANVLTF
TRBV7-2	13	TRBJ2-1	-	CASSYWEGDEQFF
TRBV5-6	14	TRBJ2-1	-	CASSLGGSYNEQFF
TRBV11-3	15	TRBJ2-1	-	CASSAGQGSYNEQFF
TRBV12-5	15	TRBJ1-2	-	CASGPGQGTNYGYTF
TRBV5-1	14	TRBJ2-1	-	CASSLDSGYNEQFF
TRBV6-1	13	TRBJ1-4	-	CASSERTNEKLFF
TRBV6-5	16	TRBJ1-1	-	CASSSFLLPHGTEAFF
TRBV18	13	TRBJ1-2	-	CASSPDANYGYTF
TRBV28	13	TRBJ1-5	-	CASSPYRNQPQHF
TRBV9	15	TRBJ2-1	-	CASSVGSAHYNEQFF
TRBV6-5	14	TRBJ2-7	-	CASSPRLASYEQYF
TRBV7-2	16	TRBJ2-2	-	CASSFVAGGNTGELFF
TRBV7-8	11	TRBJ2-7	-	CASSLNRDLYF
TRBV28	15	TRBJ2-7	few	CASSPPGSKGREQYF
TRBV7-9	15	TRBJ1-1	-	CASSLPRQGDTEAFF
TRBV7-7	13	TRBJ2-1	-	CASSLDRGNEQFF
TRBV27	15	TRBJ1-4	-	CASSLSRPATEKLFF
TRBV7-2	14	TRBJ2-1	-	CASSLVPTYNEQFF
TRBV30	15	TRBJ1-2	once	CAWTTQGAIWYGYTF
TRBV5-1	15	TRBJ1-4	-	CASSLGAGSREKLFF
TRBV4-3	15	TRBJ1-4	-	CASSRLTGSNEKLFF
TRBV27	15	TRBJ1-1	once	CASSLGGGSATEAFF